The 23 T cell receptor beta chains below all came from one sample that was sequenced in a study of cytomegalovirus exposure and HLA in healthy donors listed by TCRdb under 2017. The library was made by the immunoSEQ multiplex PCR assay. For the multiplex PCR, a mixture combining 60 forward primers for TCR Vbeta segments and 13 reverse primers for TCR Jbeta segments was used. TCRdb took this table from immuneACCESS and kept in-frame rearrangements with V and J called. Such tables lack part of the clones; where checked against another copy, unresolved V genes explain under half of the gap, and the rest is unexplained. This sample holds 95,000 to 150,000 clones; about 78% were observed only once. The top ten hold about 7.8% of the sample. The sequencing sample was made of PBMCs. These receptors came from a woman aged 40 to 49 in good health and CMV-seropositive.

In nucleotides, the CDR3 is TGTGCCAGCAGCTCCTACTACCTAGCGGGGGCCCCCTACGAGCAGTACTTC. Its translation: CASSSYYLAGAPYEQYF. V usage is TRBV5-6 and J usage is TRBJ2-7; 10 bases line up with TRBD2. The CDR3 totals 17 residues. V lost 3 bases and J lost 2; bases outside the gene matches: 11. Germline CDR1 and CDR2: SGHDT and YYEEEE.

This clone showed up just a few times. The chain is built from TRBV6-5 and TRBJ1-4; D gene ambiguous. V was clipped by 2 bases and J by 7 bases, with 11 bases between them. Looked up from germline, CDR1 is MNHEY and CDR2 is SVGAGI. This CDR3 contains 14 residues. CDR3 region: CASSYGAEGEKLFF. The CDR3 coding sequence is TGTGCCAGCAGTTACGGAGCGGAGGGTGAAAAACTGTTTTTT.

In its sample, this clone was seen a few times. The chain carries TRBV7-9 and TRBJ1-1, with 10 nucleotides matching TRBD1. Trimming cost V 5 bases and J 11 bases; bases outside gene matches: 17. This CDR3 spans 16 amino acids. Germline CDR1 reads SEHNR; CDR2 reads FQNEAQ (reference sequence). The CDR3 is CASSPQGTGEKRKAFF. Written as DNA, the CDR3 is TGTGCCAGCAGCCCCCAAGGGACAGGGGAAAAAAGGAAGGCTTTCTTT.

CDR3 DNA: TGTGCCATCAGTGAGTCGGAGGGGGCCGGCGGAGAAAAACTGTTTTTT. This sequence encodes CAISESEGAGGEKLFF. The chain carries TRBV10-3 and TRBJ1-4; TRBD1 agrees at 7 bases. V gave up 0 bases and J gave up 8 bases; unmatched junction bases: 9. CDR3 size: 16 residues. The germline CDR1 and CDR2 sequences are ENHRY and SYGVKD.

CDR3 amino acids: CASSFQTSEETQYF. CDR3 DNA sequence: TGTGCCAGCAGCTTTCAGACGAGCGAAGAGACCCAGTACTTC. The chain employs TRBV7-9 and TRBJ2-5; D is ambiguous. Looked up from germline, CDR1 is SEHNR and CDR2 is FQNEAQ (reference sequence). The V and J ends lost 3 bases and 3 bases respectively, with 11 bases between them. CDR3 length: 14 residues.

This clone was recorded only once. The chain's CDR3 is CASSHADRVGGEQYF. The CDR3 region has the DNA TGTGCCAGCAGCCACGCGGACAGGGTCGGTGGCGAGCAGTACTTC. This chain connects TRBV7-2 to TRBJ2-7, with 8 positions matching TRBD1. Germline CDR1 reads SGHTA; CDR2 reads FQGNSA. CDR3 length equals 15 residues. With 5 bases clipped from V and 6 bases from J, the junction kept 12 bases outside the gene matches.

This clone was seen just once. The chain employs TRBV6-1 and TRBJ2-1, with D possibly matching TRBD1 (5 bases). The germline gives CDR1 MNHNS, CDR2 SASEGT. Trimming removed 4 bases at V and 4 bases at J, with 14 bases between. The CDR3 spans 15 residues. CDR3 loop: CASSVSDRTYNEQFF. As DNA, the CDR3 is TGTGCCAGCAGTGTGTCAGACAGAACATACAATGAGCAGTTCTTC.

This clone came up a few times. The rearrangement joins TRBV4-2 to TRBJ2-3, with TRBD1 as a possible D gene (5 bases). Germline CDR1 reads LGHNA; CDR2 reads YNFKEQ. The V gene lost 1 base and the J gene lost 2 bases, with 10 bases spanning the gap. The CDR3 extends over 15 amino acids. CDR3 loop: CASSQGQRATDTQYF. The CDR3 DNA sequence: TGTGCCAGCAGCCAAGGACAGCGAGCCACAGATACGCAGTATTTT.

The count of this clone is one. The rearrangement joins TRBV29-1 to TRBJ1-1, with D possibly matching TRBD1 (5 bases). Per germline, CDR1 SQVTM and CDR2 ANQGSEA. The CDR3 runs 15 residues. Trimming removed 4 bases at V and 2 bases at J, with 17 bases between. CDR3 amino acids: CSVGHFVDRNTEAFF. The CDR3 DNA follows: TGCAGCGTTGGCCACTTCGTTGACAGAAACACTGAAGCTTTCTTT.

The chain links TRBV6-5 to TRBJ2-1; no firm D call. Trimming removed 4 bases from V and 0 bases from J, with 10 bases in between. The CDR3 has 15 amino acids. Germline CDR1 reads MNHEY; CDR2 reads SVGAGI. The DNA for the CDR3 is TGTGCCAGCAGTTCTTATCGGAGCTCCTACAATGAGCAGTTCTTC. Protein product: CASSSYRSSYNEQFF.

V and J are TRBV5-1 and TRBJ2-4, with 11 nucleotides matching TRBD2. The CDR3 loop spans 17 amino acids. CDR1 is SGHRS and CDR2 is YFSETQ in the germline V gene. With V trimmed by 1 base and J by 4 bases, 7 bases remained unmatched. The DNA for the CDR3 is TGCGCCAGCAGCTTGACTAGCGGGGGAGACAGTAAAAACATTCAGTACTTC. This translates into CASSLTSGGDSKNIQYF.

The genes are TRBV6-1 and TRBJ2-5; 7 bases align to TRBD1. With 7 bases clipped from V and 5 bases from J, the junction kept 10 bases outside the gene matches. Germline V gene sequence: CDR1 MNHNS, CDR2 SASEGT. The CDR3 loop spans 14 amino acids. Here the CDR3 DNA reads TGTGCCAGCATGCTTAGGACAGGATACGAGACCCAGTACTTC. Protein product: CASMLRTGYETQYF.

The CDR3 here is CASSFSSEWKDEQYF. CDR3 sequence (DNA): TGTGCCAGCAGCTTCTCTAGTGAGTGGAAGGACGAGCAGTACTTC. The rearrangement uses TRBV7-9 and TRBJ2-7, with D unresolved. The germline gives CDR1 SEHNR, CDR2 FQNEAQ (reference sequence). The CDR3 covers 15 residues. V shed 3 bases and J shed 5 bases, with 17 bases lying between them.

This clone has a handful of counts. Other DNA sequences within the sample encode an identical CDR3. CDR3 amino acids: CASSDPGLAGWEQYF. CDR3 bases: TGTGCCAGCAGTGATCCGGGACTAGCGGGGTGGGAGCAGTACTTC. The rearrangement uses TRBV6-1 and TRBJ2-7; TRBD2 agrees at 13 bases. This CDR3 contains 15 residues. Germline V CDR1 and CDR2: MNHNS, SASEGT. Trimming at V came to 3 bases and at J to 7 bases, leaving 6 bases not matched to a gene.

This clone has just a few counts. CDR3 region: CSVGQGFGQPQHF. CDR3 nucleotides: TGCAGCGTGGGACAGGGGTTCGGGCAGCCCCAGCATTTT. The chain employs TRBV29-1 and TRBJ1-5, with 10 bases matching TRBD1. CDR3 length equals 13 residues. V was clipped by 6 bases and J by 7 bases; unmatched bases: 6. Germline V gene lookup returns CDR1 SQVTM and CDR2 ANQGSEA.

CDR3 sequence reads: CASSQGGPGYPSYEQYF. In DNA form, the CDR3 reads TGCGCCAGCAGCCAAGGTGGGCCAGGCTATCCATCCTACGAGCAGTACTTC. The J gene is TRBJ2-7, the V gene TRBV4-3, with D uncertain. The germline V gene encodes CDR1 LGHNA and CDR2 YSLEER. V was pared by 1 base and J by 1 base, with 17 bases between. CDR3 size: 17 residues.

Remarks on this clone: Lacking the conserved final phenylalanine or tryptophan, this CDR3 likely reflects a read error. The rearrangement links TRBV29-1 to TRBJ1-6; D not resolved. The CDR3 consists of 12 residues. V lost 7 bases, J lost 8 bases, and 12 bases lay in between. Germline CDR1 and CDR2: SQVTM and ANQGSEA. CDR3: CSGRRVDSPLHV. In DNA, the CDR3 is TGCAGCGGAAGGAGGGTCGATTCACCCCTCCACGTT.

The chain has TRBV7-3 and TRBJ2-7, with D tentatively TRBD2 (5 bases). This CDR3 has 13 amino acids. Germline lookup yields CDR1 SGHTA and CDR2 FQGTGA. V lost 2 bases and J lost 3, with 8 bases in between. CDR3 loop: CASSLGRDYEQYF. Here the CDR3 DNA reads TGTGCCAGCAGCTTAGGTCGGGACTACGAGCAGTACTTC.

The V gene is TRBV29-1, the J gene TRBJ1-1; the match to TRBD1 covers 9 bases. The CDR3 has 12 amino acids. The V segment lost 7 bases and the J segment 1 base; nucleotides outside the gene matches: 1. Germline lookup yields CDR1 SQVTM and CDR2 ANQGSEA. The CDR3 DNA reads TGCAGCGCGGACAGGGGGAACACTGAAGCTTTCTTT. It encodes CSADRGNTEAFF.

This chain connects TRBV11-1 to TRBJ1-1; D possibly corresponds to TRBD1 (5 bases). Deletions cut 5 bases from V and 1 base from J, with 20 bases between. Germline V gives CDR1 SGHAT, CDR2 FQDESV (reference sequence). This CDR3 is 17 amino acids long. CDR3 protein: CASSQAGVGRGNTEAFF. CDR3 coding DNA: TGTGCCAGCAGCCAGGCGGGGGTTGGACGCGGGAACACTGAAGCTTTCTTT.

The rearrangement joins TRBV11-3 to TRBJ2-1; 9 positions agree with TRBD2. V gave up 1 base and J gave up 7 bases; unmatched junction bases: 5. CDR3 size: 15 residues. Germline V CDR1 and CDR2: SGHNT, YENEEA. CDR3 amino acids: CASSLGLAGHNEQFF. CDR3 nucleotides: TGTGCCAGCAGCTTAGGGCTAGCGGGGCATAATGAGCAGTTCTTC.

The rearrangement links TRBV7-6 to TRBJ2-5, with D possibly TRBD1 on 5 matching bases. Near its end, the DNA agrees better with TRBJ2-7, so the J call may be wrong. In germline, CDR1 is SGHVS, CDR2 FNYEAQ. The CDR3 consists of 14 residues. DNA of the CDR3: TGTGCCAGCAGCTTCGGCAGGGTGGGTTACGAGCAGTACTTC. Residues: CASSFGRVGYEQYF.

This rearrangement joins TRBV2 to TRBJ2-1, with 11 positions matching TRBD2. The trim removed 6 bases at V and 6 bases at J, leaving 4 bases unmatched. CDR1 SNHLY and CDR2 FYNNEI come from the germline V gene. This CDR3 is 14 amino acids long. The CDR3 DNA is TGTGCCAGCAGCTCCGGGACTAGCGGCAATGAGCAGTTCTTC. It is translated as CASSSGTSGNEQFF.